The 6 T cell receptor beta chains below all came from one sample that was sequenced in a study of Ad26.COV2.S vaccination and SARS-CoV-2 variants. Repertoires were generated with immunoSEQ multiplex PCR, while TCRdb's copy carries only in-frame clones and drops some. The sample lists some 350,000 clones, about 90% occurring once. Treatment meaning: roughly 18 received Ad26.COV2.S at low or high dose, single or two shots; 5 received placebo; per-sample allocation not given. Collection of the samples took place on day 63 after the first injection of vaccine or placebo. The source material was peripheral blood, sampled in a trial of Ad26.COV2.S vaccine versus placebo. All receptors derive from a person aged 18-65 years who received the Ad26.COV2.S COVID-19 vaccine or a placebo.

J is TRBJ1-1 and V is TRBV5-1, with D hard to call. Germline V gene data show CDR1 as SGHRS and CDR2 as YFSETQ. V lost 4 bases, J lost 0 bases, and 7 bases lay in between. This CDR3 region has 13 residues. CDR3 DNA sequence: TGCGCCAGCAGCGCGACCTTGAACACTGAAGCTTTCTTT. This gives the protein CASSATLNTEAFF.

DNA of the CDR3: TGTGCCAGCACTCAACCCCCCGGCTATGGCTACACCTTC. Encoded protein: CASTQPPGYGYTF. The chain is built from TRBV9 and TRBJ1-2; D not resolved. V lost 6 bases, J lost 4 bases, and 13 bases lay in between. Germline lookup yields CDR1 SGDLS and CDR2 YYNGEE. This CDR3 spans 13 amino acids. The whole variable domain, remainder taken from reference TRBV9 and TRBJ1-2, is DSGVTQTPKHLITATGQRVTLRCSPRSGDLSVYWYQQSLDQGLQFLIQYYNGEERAKGNILERFSAQQFPDLHSELNLSSLELGDSALYFCASTQPPGYGYTFGSGTRLTVV.

The V call is TRBV4-1, the J call TRBJ2-1; no reliable D call. CDR1 and CDR2 from the germline V gene are MGHRA and YSYEKL. The V end lost 0 bases, the J end lost 2 bases, and 11 bases lay between the germline ends. The CDR3 runs to 16 residues. DNA for the CDR3: TGCGCCAGCAGCCAAGATCCCTTTACGACCTACAATGAGCAGTTCTTC. Its protein product is CASSQDPFTTYNEQFF.

This chain joins TRBV7-2 and TRBJ1-1, with D uncertain. The CDR3 runs to 14 residues. The V and J ends lost 1 base and 0 bases respectively, with 6 bases between them. Germline values: CDR1 SGHTA, CDR2 FQGNSA. CDR3 in DNA: TGTGCCAGCAGCTTAGATCAAGTGAACACTGAAGCTTTCTTT. Residues: CASSLDQVNTEAFF.

The rearrangement uses TRBV29-1 and TRBJ1-2, with D tentatively TRBD1 (5 bases). V lost 6 bases and J lost 0, with 8 bases in between. Germline V gene sequence: CDR1 SQVTM, CDR2 ANQGSEA. The CDR3 spans 12 residues. CDR3 bases: TGCAGCGTGGGGCCGGCTAACTATGGCTACACCTTC. It encodes CSVGPANYGYTF.

The rearrangement uses TRBV19 and TRBJ1-2, with unresolved D. Trimming removed 3 bases from V and 2 bases from J, with 7 bases in between. Germline V gene sequence: CDR1 LNHDA, CDR2 SQIVND (reference sequence). This CDR3 spans 13 amino acids. This chain's CDR3 is CASSMVSNYGYTF. DNA of the CDR3: TGTGCCAGTAGTATGGTGTCAAACTATGGCTACACCTTC.